The 3 T cell receptor beta chains below all came from one sample that was sequenced in a study of beta chain features in type 1 diabetes. TCRB transcripts that were expressed got sequenced, as all of the isolated RNA had been reverse transcribed. Clones were read by immunoSEQ multiplex PCR, and TCRdb kept only the in-frame ones, dropping some. Altogether around 250,000 clones are present, around a quarter being singletons, with the ten largest covering 4%. Sequencing input: central memory CD4+ T cells from blood. The receptor source for this set is a man in his thirties or forties in good health.

This clone was counted a few times. The V gene is TRBV29-1, the J gene TRBJ1-5; 7 bases fit TRBD1. Germline CDR1 SQVTM, CDR2 ANQGSEA. This CDR3 has 15 amino acids. V shed 3 bases and J 8 bases; nucleotides not matched to a gene: 13. CDR3 residues: CSVDPRGREGKPQHF. Written as DNA, the CDR3 is TGCAGCGTTGATCCCAGGGGGAGAGAGGGTAAGCCCCAGCATTTT.

This clone has just a few counts. Other nucleotide sequences in the sample specify the same CDR3. The rearrangement uses TRBV11-2 and TRBJ1-2; 8 bases are shared with TRBD1. CDR1 is SGHAT and CDR2 is FQNNGV in the germline V gene. This CDR3 has 14 residues. V lost 4 bases, J lost 3 bases, and 4 bases stayed unmatched. In nucleotides, the CDR3 is TGTGCCAGCAGCTCAGGACAGGGCGACTATGGCTACACCTTC. It codes for CASSSGQGDYGYTF.

This clone showed up just a few times. This chain connects TRBV15 to TRBJ2-1; D may correspond to TRBD1 or TRBD2 (5 bases each). Germline loops: CDR1 LNHNV, CDR2 YYDKDF (reference sequence). Trimming shortened V by 0 bases and J by 5 bases, and 11 bases separated the two germline ends. The CDR3 spans 15 residues. CDR3 bases: TGTGCCACCAGCAGAGATGTTGGGGGAAACAATGAGCAGTTCTTC. This codes for CATSRDVGGNNEQFF.